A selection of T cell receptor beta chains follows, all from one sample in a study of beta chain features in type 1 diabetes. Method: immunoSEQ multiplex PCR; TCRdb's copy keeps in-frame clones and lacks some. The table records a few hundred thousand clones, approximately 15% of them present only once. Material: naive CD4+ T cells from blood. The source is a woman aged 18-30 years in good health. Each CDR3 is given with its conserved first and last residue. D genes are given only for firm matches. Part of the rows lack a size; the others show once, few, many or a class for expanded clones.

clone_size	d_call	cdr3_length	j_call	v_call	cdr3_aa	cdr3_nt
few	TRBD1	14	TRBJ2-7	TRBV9	CASTRDSNSYEQYF	TGTGCCAGTACCCGGGACAGCAACTCCTACGAGCAGTACTTC
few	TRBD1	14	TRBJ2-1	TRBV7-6	CASSPRTGYNEQFF	TGTGCCAGCAGCCCGCGGACAGGCTACAATGAGCAGTTCTTC
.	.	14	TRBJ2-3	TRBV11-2	CASSPQTGTDTQYF	TGTGCCAGCAGCCCCCAGACTGGCACAGATACGCAGTATTTT
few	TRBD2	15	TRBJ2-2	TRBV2	CASRGLTRNTGELFF	TGTGCCAGCAGGGGACTAACGAGGAACACCGGGGAGCTGTTTTTT
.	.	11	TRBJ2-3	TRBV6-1	CASSERDTQYF	TGTGCCAGCAGTGAGAGGGATACGCAGTATTTT
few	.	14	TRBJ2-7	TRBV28	CASNKSGTSYEQYF	TGTGCCAGCAACAAATCCGGGACAAGCTACGAGCAGTACTTC
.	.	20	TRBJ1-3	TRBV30	CAWRKTPGTHKSNSGNTIYF	TGTGCCTGGAGAAAGACACCCGGGACACACAAAAGCAACTCTGGAAACACCATATATTTT
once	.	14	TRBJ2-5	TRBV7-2	CASSPRGWGSTQYF	TGTGCCAGCAGCCCCAGGGGATGGGGGTCGACCCAGTACTTC
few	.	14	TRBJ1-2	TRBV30	CASPTGPFAYGYTF	TGTGCCTCTCCGACAGGCCCTTTCGCCTATGGCTACACCTTC
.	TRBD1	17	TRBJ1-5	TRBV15	CATIEQGTGWGNQPQHF	TGTGCTACCATCGAGCAAGGGACAGGATGGGGCAATCAGCCCCAGCATTTT
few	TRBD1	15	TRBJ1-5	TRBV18	CASSPRGQGGQPQHF	TGTGCCAGCTCACCACGGGGACAGGGAGGTCAGCCCCAGCATTTT
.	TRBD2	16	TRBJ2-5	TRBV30	CAWSRGLAGVQETQYF	TGTGCCTGGAGTAGGGGCCTAGCGGGAGTTCAAGAGACCCAGTACTTC
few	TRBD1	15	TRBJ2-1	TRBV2	CASRATGGAYNEQFF	TGTGCCAGCAGAGCCACAGGGGGCGCCTACAATGAGCAGTTCTTC
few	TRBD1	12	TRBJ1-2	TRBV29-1	CSVEGTGDGYTF	TGCAGCGTTGAAGGGACAGGGGACGGCTACACCTTC